This TCR beta chain comes out of a study of cytomegalovirus exposure and HLA in healthy donors. For the study at large: An earlier analysis identified some 110 million unique TCR beta sequences in approximately 190 million T cells.

The V gene's germline CDR1 is MGHRA and CDR2 YSYEKL. This CDR3 is 17 amino acids long. V lost 2 bases, J lost 5 bases, and 13 bases stayed unmatched. A remark on this clone: The antigen is undetermined.

General study points: It has been reported that TCR beta sequences accurately predicted the HLA-A and HLA-B alleles of most subjects. Some V segments could not be told apart, so they were left out, TRBV6-2 and TRBV6-3 among them.

The PCR contained 60 Vbeta and 13 Jbeta primers. Sequencing was performed with immunoSEQ multiplex PCR; in TCRdb, only in-frame clones are kept and a portion is missing. The sample lists about 270,000 clones, roughly 70% occurring once. Sequenced material: PBMCs. This receptor was obtained from a female donor in good health and CMV-seronegative. The chain is built from TRBV4-1 and TRBJ2-7; TRBD1 matches 9 bases. In nucleotides, the CDR3 is TGCGCCAGCAGCCAACGGGACAGGGAAATTTCGGGGGACGAGCAGTACTTC. Translating it yields CASSQRDREISGDEQYF.